This TCR beta chain was documented in a study of blood T cell repertoires in COVID-19. Study as a whole: Donors in the United States, Italy and Spain gave samples during acute or convalescent COVID-19. T cells, B-cell-depleted T cells, or PBMCs provided the cDNA or gDNA that served as material.

How the authors handled the data: Nucleated cell counts were estimated from reference gene primer amplification. TCRdb's table, derived via immunoSEQ multiplex PCR, lists solely in-frame clones and lacks some. That table is the source of V, J and clone size, and D and trimming were worked out from the DNA. The data show 250,000 or so clones, roughly 90% seen once. This clone is a singleton in its sample. This CDR3 contains 12 residues. Germline V gene data show CDR1 as SGHTA and CDR2 as FQGNSA. Trimming stripped 1 base from V and 7 bases from J, with 7 bases between. The chain links TRBV7-2 to TRBJ1-2; no firm D call. The sample was peripheral blood. This clonotype was sampled from a woman aged 55-69 years with acute or convalescent COVID-19. The CDR3 reads CASSLGVRGYTF. In nucleotides, the CDR3 is TGTGCCAGCAGCTTAGGTGTGCGTGGCTACACCTTC.